This T cell receptor beta chain was observed in a study of early T cells in non-severe SARS-CoV-2 infection. In the study overall: Chains were not paired, and sequencing was done on bulk RNA from unsorted whole blood.

Study-wide results and caveats: Matches to VDJdb favored anti-spike CD8 responses and missed private and CD4 specificities.

This clonotype was found many times. As yet, its antigen is unknown. Individual cDNA molecules each received unique molecular identifiers attached to them. One entry per CDR3 protein results from TCRdb running MiXCR on the 5' RACE reads. The data show 50,000 to 75,000 distinct CDR3 sequences, 5.9% seen once. The sample in question was whole blood, obtained at baseline. The clonotype was recovered from an adult who was a healthcare worker with PCR-confirmed SARS-CoV-2 infection or an uninfected control (not recorded which).

The CDR3 region has the DNA TGTGCCAGCAGTACCATTCCCGTTACCAATGAGCAGTACTTC. Protein product: CASSTIPVTNEQYF. The rearrangement links TRBV27 to TRBJ2-7; no reliable D call. V was clipped by 5 bases and J by 7 bases, with 18 bases between them. CDR1 and CDR2 (germline): MNHEY, SMNVEV (reference sequence). The CDR3 has 14 amino acids.